One T cell receptor (beta chain) is described in this entry. Its specificity is not known. V gave up 4 bases and J gave up 8 bases, with 19 bases separating them. The germline CDR1 and CDR2 sequences are SGHRS and YFSETQ. The CDR3 consists of 15 residues. Via the markers CD45RO/CCR7/CD25/CD127/CD95/CD27, stem cell-like memory, regulatory, central memory and naive CD4+ cells were sorted. The record originates from a study of beta chain features in type 1 diabetes. Study information: Age, gender, cell numbers and subset yield matched between patients and controls.

Study-wide results and caveats: Shortening of TCRB CDR3s, moderate but significant, appeared in all four CD4+ subsets of Type 1 diabetes patients.

As every portion of the isolated RNA was reverse transcribed, the sequencing read expressed TCRB transcripts. The table came from immunoSEQ multiplex PCR; TCRdb's copy has only in-frame clones and leaves some out. In the table there are 400,000 to 500,000 clones, approximately 15% of which are singletons. This clonotype was sampled from a man between 25 and 39 years old in good health. The sequenced sample consisted of naive CD4+ T cells from blood. V usage is TRBV5-1 and J usage is TRBJ1-5, with a weak D call TRBD1 (5 bases). This CDR3 reads CASSQGGDWREPQHF. As DNA, the CDR3 is TGCGCCAGCAGCCAAGGTGGGGACTGGAGGGAGCCCCAGCATTTT.